The rows below give T cell receptor beta chains drawn from one sample of a study of blood T cell repertoires in COVID-19. Method: immunoSEQ multiplex PCR; TCRdb's copy keeps in-frame clones and lacks some. In the table there are approximately 120,000 clones, approximately 80% of which are singletons. The specimen was peripheral blood. These receptors were obtained from a man in his 60s with acute or convalescent COVID-19. The CDR3 runs from the conserved cysteine through the conserved F or W. D genes are given only for firm matches. Clone size is given for some rows only: seen once, a few or many times, or a class if the clone is expanded.

>TRBJ1-2|NA|TRBV24-1|NA
TGTGCCACCAGTCCCGGACAGCCGAATAGCTACACCTTC
CATSPGQPNSYTF
>TRBJ2-2|NA|TRBV5-1|NA
TGCGCCAGCAGCTTGGCGGGGGGCACCACCGGGGAGCTGTTTTTT
CASSLAGGTTGELFF
>TRBJ1-2|TRBD1|TRBV18|NA
TGTGCCAGCTCACCACCGGGCGAGGGACAGGGGGCACAGGGCTACACCTTC
CASSPPGEGQGAQGYTF
>TRBJ2-1|TRBD2|TRBV5-1|NA
TGCGCCAGCAGCGCTGGGACTAGCGAAGGCAATGAGCAGTTCTTC
CASSAGTSEGNEQFF
>TRBJ2-7|TRBD2|TRBV7-3|NA
TGTGCCAGCAGCTTAGCGGGAGTGGGGGAGCAGTACTTC
CASSLAGVGEQYF
>TRBJ1-3|TRBD1|TRBV30|NA
TGTGCGTGGGACAGGGGAGCTGGAAACACCATATATTTT
CAWDRGAGNTIYF
>TRBJ2-7|TRBD2|TRBV14|NA
TGTGCCAGCAGCCGGGGGGCGGGAGGCTACGAGCAGTACTTC
CASSRGAGGYEQYF
>TRBJ1-2|NA|TRBV28|NA
TGTGCCAGCAGCATATCTAGGTCCGCCCTGGTCGCGGGCTACACCTTC
CASSISRSALVAGYTF
>TRBJ2-7|NA|TRBV28|few
TGTGCCAGCAGTGTAACCTACGAGCAGTACTTC
CASSVTYEQYF
>TRBJ1-2|TRBD1|TRBV28|NA
TGTGCCCACTTTTCTCCGGGACAGGTTTCCTATGGCTACACCTTC
CAHFSPGQVSYGYTF
>TRBJ1-2|NA|TRBV28|NA
TGTGCCAGCAGTTTAGAAGGGGGCTATGGCTACACCTTC
CASSLEGGYGYTF
>TRBJ2-3|TRBD2|TRBV4-1|NA
TGCGCCAGCAGCCAAGAAGGGCCAGCGGGAAACACAGATACGCAGTATTTT
CASSQEGPAGNTDTQYF
>TRBJ1-1|NA|TRBV18|few
TGTGCCACCCTCACCCAGGGATTAGCTTCCCTCCCGAACACTGAAGCTTTCTTT
CATLTQGLASLPNTEAFF
>TRBJ1-4|TRBD1|TRBV7-8|NA
TGTGCCAGCAGCTTCTGGACAGGGATTAGGACTAATGAAAAACTGTTTTTT
CASSFWTGIRTNEKLFF
>TRBJ2-7|NA|TRBV3-1/TRBV3-2|NA
TGTGCCAGCAGCCAAGGAGCACGGTCCAGGCCCTACGAGCAGTACTTC
CASSQGARSRPYEQYF
>TRBJ1-2|TRBD1|TRBV24-1|NA
TGTGCCACCAGTGCAACTCGCTGGGGAGGGACAGGGGATGGCTACACCTTC
CATSATRWGGTGDGYTF
>TRBJ2-7|TRBD1|TRBV9|NA
TGTGCCAGCAGCCCGGGACAGGGGTACGAGCAGTACTTC
CASSPGQGYEQYF
>TRBJ2-7|TRBD1|TRBV5-4|once
TGTGCCAGCAGCCAATGGACAGGGGGCAACGAGCAGTACTTC
CASSQWTGGNEQYF
>TRBJ1-4|NA|TRBV7-2|NA
TGTGCCAGCAGCCTAGGGATAAGGGGGACTAATGAAAAACTGTTTTTT
CASSLGIRGTNEKLFF
>TRBJ1-5|TRBD1|TRBV6-1|NA
TGTGCCAGCAGTGAGGGTTTGGGACAGGGCGTTCAGCCCCAGCATTTT
CASSEGLGQGVQPQHF
>TRBJ2-5|TRBD2|TRBV6-1|NA
TGTGCCAGCAGTGAGGCTAGCGGGACCCAAGAGACCCAGTACTTC
CASSEASGTQETQYF
>TRBJ2-1|TRBD2|TRBV5-1|NA
TGCGCCAGCAGCTTCGGAGGGACTAGCGGGATCAATGAGCAGTTCTTC
CASSFGGTSGINEQFF
>TRBJ1-6|TRBD1|TRBV9|NA
TGTGCCAGCACCCGGGACAGTAATTCACCCCTCCACTTT
CASTRDSNSPLHF
>TRBJ2-3|NA|TRBV4-2|NA
TGTGCCAGCAGCCAAGCGCGGCAGCCCACAGATACGCAGTATTTT
CASSQARQPTDTQYF
>TRBJ2-2|NA|TRBV30|NA
TGTGCCGGGGACAAGGGGGTTATGGACACCGGGGAGCTGTTTTTT
CAGDKGVMDTGELFF
>TRBJ1-1|TRBD1|TRBV12-3/TRBV12-4|once
TGTGCCAGCAGTCGGGACAGGGACACTGAAGCTTTCTTT
CASSRDRDTEAFF
>TRBJ2-3|NA|TRBV10-1|NA
TGCGCCAGCAGTGAGTCATATGGGGGGAGCACAGATACGCAGTATTTT
CASSESYGGSTDTQYF
>TRBJ2-7|NA|TRBV2|few
TGTGCCAGCAGTGCGATGGGCGGGCCCTACGAGCAGTACTTC
CASSAMGGPYEQYF
>TRBJ1-6|TRBD1|TRBV28|NA
TGTGCCAGCACGGGGACAGCCCCACCCCTCCACTTT
CASTGTAPPLHF
>TRBJ2-5|TRBD2|TRBV3-1/TRBV3-2|NA
TGTGCCAGCAGCCGAGAAGACGGGACTAGCGGGAGGGGGTACCAAGAGACCCAGTACTTC
CASSREDGTSGRGYQETQYF
>TRBJ2-1|NA|TRBV11-2|NA
TGTGCCAGCAGCTTAGATTACCACCCCCGGGGGCAGTTCTTC
CASSLDYHPRGQFF
>TRBJ1-3|NA|TRBV18|NA
TGTGCCAGCTCCCGAGAAGGGGGTAAACTCACCTCTGGAAACACCATATATTTT
CASSREGGKLTSGNTIYF
>TRBJ2-2|NA|TRBV7-7|NA
TGTGCCAGCAGCTTTTCGGCTAGCGTCACCGGGGAGCTGTTTTTT
CASSFSASVTGELFF
>TRBJ1-1|TRBD1|TRBV5-6|NA
TGTGCCAGCAGCCCCGGGACAGGAGCATCTATGAACACTGAAGCTTTCTTT
CASSPGTGASMNTEAFF
>TRBJ2-1|NA|TRBV3-1/TRBV3-2|NA
TGTGCCAGCGGGCTTTACAATGAGCAGTTCTTC
CASGLYNEQFF
>TRBJ1-2|NA|TRBV6-1|NA
TGTGCCAGCAGTGAACAGGGCGGCTATGGCTACACCTTC
CASSEQGGYGYTF
>TRBJ1-2|TRBD1|TRBV9|NA
TGTGCCAGCAGCACTGGGACAGGGCCGCGGTACTATGGCTACACCTTC
CASSTGTGPRYYGYTF
>TRBJ2-7|NA|TRBV28|NA
TGTGCCAGCAGTTTAGCCGGGTTCTCCTACGAGCAGTACTTC
CASSLAGFSYEQYF
>TRBJ2-1|TRBD2|TRBV28|NA
TGTGCCAGCATGAGGCTAGCGGGAGATGGAAATGAGCAGTTCTTC
CASMRLAGDGNEQFF
>TRBJ1-3|NA|TRBV19|NA
TGTGCCAGTAGTATAAGAGGCCAATCTGGAAACACCATATATTTT
CASSIRGQSGNTIYF
>TRBJ1-2|TRBD1|TRBV5-1|NA
TGCGCCAGCAGCGTCGACAGGGGACCCAACTATGGCTACACCTTC
CASSVDRGPNYGYTF
>TRBJ1-1|NA|TRBV5-1|NA
TGCGCCAGCAGCTCGCCGGACTTTGGCACTGAAGCTTTCTTT
CASSSPDFGTEAFF
>TRBJ2-1|NA|TRBV2|NA
TGTGCCACCTTTCCTTCGCGGGACTCCTACAATGAGCAGTTCTTC
CATFPSRDSYNEQFF
>TRBJ2-7|NA|TRBV5-1|once
TGCGCCAGCAGCTTCTCCGGGACTGGCTACGAGCAGTACTTC
CASSFSGTGYEQYF
>TRBJ1-2|NA|TRBV10-3|NA
TGTGCCATCAGTTTCAGGGAGGGCTACTATGGCTACACCTTC
CAISFREGYYGYTF
>TRBJ1-4|NA|TRBV6-6|NA
TGTGCCAGCAGTCTCCAGGGTGAAAAACTGTTTTTT
CASSLQGEKLFF
>TRBJ2-7|TRBD1|TRBV9|NA
TGTGCCAGCAGCGTAGGGACAGGGGGTTTCTACGAGCAGTACTTC
CASSVGTGGFYEQYF
>TRBJ1-6|NA|TRBV27|NA
TGTGCCAGCAGTTTATCACAGGCTTCACCCCTCCACTTT
CASSLSQASPLHF
>TRBJ2-2|NA|TRBV6-5|NA
TGTGCCAGCTGGGGGACTCCTAACACCGGGGAGCTGTTTTTT
CASWGTPNTGELFF
>TRBJ2-3|TRBD2|TRBV7-6|few
TGTGCCAGCAGCTTACCTAGCGGAAGCACAGATACGCAGTATTTT
CASSLPSGSTDTQYF
>TRBJ1-5|NA|TRBV13|few
TGTGCCAGCAGCTTAGCCCTTGGGGAGGGCGCGTATAGCAATCAGCCCCAGCATTTT
CASSLALGEGAYSNQPQHF
>TRBJ1-2|TRBD1|TRBV6-5|NA
TGTGCCAGCAGTTATGGGACAGGGGCTAGCTATGGCTACACCTTC
CASSYGTGASYGYTF
>TRBJ1-5|TRBD1|TRBV10-3|NA
TGTGCCATCAGCACCGGGACAGGGACTCAGCCCCAGCATTTT
CAISTGTGTQPQHF
>TRBJ1-1|NA|TRBV3-1/TRBV3-2|NA
TGTGCCAGCAGCCCTACAGACCTGGTTGAAGCTTTCTTT
CASSPTDLVEAFF
>TRBJ2-2|TRBD2|TRBV9|NA
TGTGCCAGCAGCGTAGCCCTAGCGGGGGGAGCGAAACGCGGCGGGGAGCTGTTTTTT
CASSVALAGGAKRGGELFF